These T cell receptor beta chains were read from a single sample in a study of cytomegalovirus exposure and HLA in healthy donors. Assay: immunoSEQ multiplex PCR; the TCRdb copy retains only in-frame clones and omits some. The sample carries under 400,000 clones, roughly 85% recorded once. The sequencing input was PBMCs. These receptors were collected from a woman aged 18-35 years in good health and CMV-seronegative. The CDR3 runs from the conserved cysteine through the conserved F or W. The D gene is left open where the match is weak. Rows may omit the clone size; those that give it use once, few, many or a size class.

cdr3_aa cdr3_nt j_call v_call clone_size cdr3_length d_call
CAWSPDRFSYNEQFF TGTGCCTGGAGTCCAGACAGGTTCTCCTACAATGAGCAGTTCTTC TRBJ2-1 TRBV30 - 15 -
CATSRDHGRDLLAKNIQYF TGTGCCACCAGCAGAGATCATGGGAGGGACCTTCTAGCCAAAAACATTCAGTACTTC TRBJ2-4 TRBV15 - 19 TRBD2
CASSSIRLGTDTQYF TGCGCCAGCAGCAGTATAAGGCTAGGCACAGATACGCAGTATTTT TRBJ2-3 TRBV5-1 - 15 -
CSALGDTEAFF TGCAGTGCTCTCGGGGACACTGAAGCTTTCTTT TRBJ1-1 TRBV20-1 few 11 -
CASQMAGQETQYF TGTGCCAGTCAAATGGCGGGGCAAGAGACCCAGTACTTC TRBJ2-5 TRBV2 - 13 -
CASSLSSGVVGELFF TGTGCCAGCAGTTTATCATCGGGAGTGGTCGGGGAGCTGTTTTTT TRBJ2-2 TRBV28 - 15 -
CAWSALAGYTF TGTGCCTGGAGTGCCCTGGCTGGCTACACCTTC TRBJ1-2 TRBV30 few 11 -
CASSLVFGVNTEAFF TGCGCCAGCAGTCTGGTATTTGGAGTGAACACTGAAGCTTTCTTT TRBJ1-1 TRBV5-1 - 15 -
CASSEGQRIRRYEQYF TGCGCCAGCAGCGAGGGACAGCGGATACGACGCTACGAGCAGTACTTC TRBJ2-7 TRBV5-1 - 16 TRBD1
CAARQGRNTGELFF TGTGCCGCCCGACAGGGAAGGAACACCGGGGAGCTGTTTTTT TRBJ2-2 TRBV28 - 14 TRBD1
CASSLSRTLQETQYF TGTGCCAGCAGTTTAAGTAGAACCCTACAAGAGACCCAGTACTTC TRBJ2-5 TRBV27 once 15 -
CASSISGATYEQYF TGTGCCAGTAGTATCAGCGGGGCAACCTACGAGCAGTACTTC TRBJ2-7 TRBV19 - 14 TRBD2
CAWSTGTGNSPLHF TGTGCCTGGAGTACCGGGACAGGGAATTCACCCCTCCACTTT TRBJ1-6 TRBV30 few 14 TRBD1
CASSYGGISYNEQFF TGTGCCAGCAGTTACGGGGGGATCTCCTACAATGAGCAGTTCTTC TRBJ2-1 TRBV6-5 - 15 -
CASSVTGGRETQYF TGTGCCAGCAGCGTTACAGGGGGCAGAGAGACCCAGTACTTC TRBJ2-5 TRBV2 - 14 TRBD1
CASSLLGLATGELFF TGTGCCAGCAGCTTGCTCGGACTAGCGACCGGGGAGCTGTTTTTT TRBJ2-2 TRBV5-6 - 15 TRBD2
CASSGWWDRSGETQYF TGTGCCAGCAGCGGTTGGTGGGACAGGTCGGGGGAGACCCAGTACTTC TRBJ2-5 TRBV12-1 once 16 -
CASSPGQENIQYF TGTGCCAGCAGTCCCGGACAGGAAAACATTCAGTACTTC TRBJ2-4 TRBV28 - 13 TRBD1
CAISETRNTEAFF TGTGCCATCAGTGAGACACGGAACACTGAAGCTTTCTTT TRBJ1-1 TRBV10-3 - 13 -
CASSGLGTELSNEQFF TGTGCCAGCAGTGGGTTAGGGACAGAGTTGTCAAATGAGCAGTTCTTC TRBJ2-1 TRBV2 - 16 TRBD1
CASSLVLSGDWAKNIQYF TGTGCCAGCAGCTTAGTTTTATCGGGGGATTGGGCCAAAAACATTCAGTACTTC TRBJ2-4 TRBV7-8 - 18 -
CASRYQTGGGYEQYF TGCGCCAGCAGATATCAAACAGGGGGCGGTTACGAGCAGTACTTC TRBJ2-7 TRBV5-1 - 15 TRBD1
CAWIPRRSEAFF TGTGCCTGGATCCCTAGACGGAGTGAAGCTTTCTTT TRBJ1-1 TRBV30 once 12 -
CASQNDRGETQYF TGTGCCAGCCAAAACGATCGAGGGGAGACCCAGTACTTC TRBJ2-5 TRBV2 - 13 -
CASSQDQERGGGDTQYF TGTGCCAGCAGCCAAGATCAAGAGCGGGGGGGTGGAGATACGCAGTATTTT TRBJ2-3 TRBV4-2 - 17 TRBD2
CASSPLQGSGNTIYF TGTGCCAGCAGTCCCCTACAGGGCTCTGGAAACACCATATATTTT TRBJ1-3 TRBV6-1 - 15 -
CASASFLGREQYF TGTGCCAGCGCCTCGTTCTTGGGCAGGGAGCAGTACTTC TRBJ2-7 TRBV11-2 - 13 -
CASSFYTDTQYF TGTGCCAGCAGCTTTTACACAGATACGCAGTATTTT TRBJ2-3 TRBV7-2 - 12 -
CASLGPFEQYF TGTGCCAGCCTGGGGCCGTTCGAGCAGTACTTC TRBJ2-7 TRBV2 few 11 -
CASRGAATSTDTQYF TGCGCCAGCAGGGGGGCCGCTACTAGCACAGATACGCAGTATTTT TRBJ2-3 TRBV5-1 - 15 -
CASSLGLNTGELFF TGCGCCAGCAGCTTGGGACTGAACACCGGGGAGCTGTTTTTT TRBJ2-2 TRBV5-1 - 14 -
CATSRDRGTSGIYEQYF TGTGCCACCAGCAGAGATAGGGGGACTAGCGGGATCTACGAGCAGTACTTC TRBJ2-7 TRBV15 - 17 TRBD2
CASSIDRGGTEAFF TGTGCCAGCAGTATAGACAGGGGTGGGACCGAAGCTTTCTTT TRBJ1-1 TRBV6-5 - 14 TRBD1
CASSHVTGANEKLFF TGTGCCAGTAGCCACGTGACAGGGGCTAATGAAAAACTGTTTTTT TRBJ1-4 TRBV19 few 15 TRBD1
CASSDDIGSSYEQYF TGTGCCAGCAGTGATGATATTGGGAGCTCCTACGAGCAGTACTTC TRBJ2-7 TRBV6-1 - 15 -
CASSTDRTIYEQYF TGTGCCAGTAGTACGGACAGGACGATCTACGAGCAGTACTTC TRBJ2-7 TRBV19 - 14 TRBD1
CASSDRGGTSTGELFF TGTGCCAGCAGTGATCGTGGTGGGACTAGCACCGGGGAGCTGTTTTTT TRBJ2-2 TRBV25-1 once 16 TRBD2
CASSLVGGANEQYF TGTGCCAGCAGCTTAGTAGGGGGGGCCAACGAGCAGTACTTC TRBJ2-7 TRBV7-9 - 14 -
CASSSLRGGEWVYGYTF TGTGCCAGCAGCTCCTTAAGGGGAGGGGAGTGGGTCTATGGCTACACCTTC TRBJ1-2 TRBV28 - 17 -
CASSQPGTTNEAFF TGCGCCAGCAGCCAGCCCGGGACAACGAACGAAGCTTTCTTT TRBJ1-1 TRBV4-1 - 14 -
CASSSRTNNEQFF TGTGCCAGTAGTTCGCGGACTAACAATGAGCAGTTCTTC TRBJ2-1 TRBV19 - 13 -
CSAEGNNEQFF TGCAGCGCCGAGGGAAACAATGAGCAGTTCTTC TRBJ2-1 TRBV29-1 - 11 -
CASSTRQTEAFF TGTGCCAGTAGTACCAGACAAACTGAAGCTTTCTTT TRBJ1-1 TRBV19 - 12 -
CASSYSNRYYGYTF TGTGCCAGCAGTTACTCGAACAGATACTATGGCTACACCTTC TRBJ1-2 TRBV6-5 - 14 -
CASSFDSTAEAFF TGTGCCAGCAGCTTCGATTCGACAGCTGAAGCTTTCTTT TRBJ1-1 TRBV5-5 once 13 -
CASSMGRGRDTEAFF TGTGCCAGCAGCATGGGGCGGGGAAGGGACACTGAAGCTTTCTTT TRBJ1-1 TRBV7-9 few 15 -
CAWSGGGEAFF TGTGCCTGGAGTGGAGGAGGGGAAGCTTTCTTT TRBJ1-1 TRBV30 few 11 -
CASSSTSGRAGEQYF TGTGCCAGTAGTTCCACTAGCGGGAGGGCCGGAGAGCAGTACTTC TRBJ2-7 TRBV19 once 15 TRBD2
CSVGQGVYEQYF TGCAGCGTTGGACAGGGGGTCTACGAGCAGTACTTC TRBJ2-7 TRBV29-1 - 12 TRBD1
CASTRQGGNYGYTF TGTGCCAGCACCAGACAGGGGGGAAACTATGGCTACACCTTC TRBJ1-2 TRBV5-6 - 14 TRBD1
CASSSGQGVTYGYTF TGTGCCAGCAGCTCTGGACAGGGGGTTACCTATGGCTACACCTTC TRBJ1-2 TRBV5-5 - 15 TRBD1
CASSGLAGSAWETQYF TGTGCCAGCAGCGGACTAGCGGGATCTGCCTGGGAGACCCAGTACTTC TRBJ2-5 TRBV28 - 16 TRBD2
CASSYFERGAQETQYF TGTGCCAGCAGTTACTTTGAGCGGGGGGCTCAAGAGACCCAGTACTTC TRBJ2-5 TRBV6-5 - 16 TRBD2
CSVEVRPYEQYF TGCAGCGTTGAAGTCAGGCCCTACGAGCAGTACTTC TRBJ2-7 TRBV29-1 - 12 -
CASSAGDRGGNEQYF TGCGCCAGCAGTGCTGGGGACAGGGGAGGGAACGAGCAGTACTTC TRBJ2-7 TRBV10-1 - 15 TRBD1